This T cell receptor (beta chain) appears in the sequencing data of a study of cytomegalovirus exposure and HLA in healthy donors. Study-wide results and caveats: Relative to the roughly 690-donor mean, N-insertions were reportedly fewer in an Asian-associated ancestry cluster in a later analysis.

The sample holds a few counts of this clone. As yet, its antigen is unknown. The CDR3 spans 15 residues. Trimming left V 2 bases short and J 0 bases short, with 10 bases between. The V gene's germline CDR1 is SNHLY and CDR2 FYNNEI. Primers included in the PCR were 60 Vbeta and 13 Jbeta primers. Measured with immunoSEQ multiplex PCR; TCRdb has only the in-frame clones, and not every one. Of some 150,000 clones in the sample, more than 70% were seen once. The sample comprised PBMCs. This TCR was recovered from a male donor in good health and CMV-seronegative. This chain connects TRBV2 to TRBJ1-1, with a possible D match to TRBD1 (5 bases). CDR3 bases: TGTGCCAGCAGTGAAATGGCAGGGCTGAACACTGAAGCTTTCTTT. This codes for CASSEMAGLNTEAFF.